The entry below describes one TCR beta chain. Its antigen remains unidentified. This may come from a read error, since a much larger clone is one base off. The sample is drawn from a study of CD8 T cells in ankylosing spondylitis. The CDR3 consists of 16 residues. The germline CDR1 and CDR2 sequences are SGHVS and FQNEAQ. One entry per CDR3 protein, called by TCRdb with MiXCR from the 5' RACE reads. The table includes approximately 100,000 distinct CDR3 sequences, about 7.7% detected once. Study results and limitations: About 8 highly homologous variants made up a TCR beta motif that seemed to typify ankylosing spondylitis blood. It was reported that disease-linked clones were significantly enriched in matched ankylosing spondylitis synovial fluid.

This chain joins TRBV7-8 and TRBJ2-3; TRBD2 agrees at 7 bases. The TCR originated in a male donor with ankylosing spondylitis or in good health (not recorded which). Sequenced: blood, either unsorted or a sorted T cell fraction (not recorded which). The CDR3 sequence is CVSSRSPSGGTDTQYF. The CDR3 bases are TGTGTCAGCAGCAGATCGCCTAGCGGTGGGACAGATACGCAGTATTTT.